The T cell receptor beta chain under discussion was sequenced for a study of OX40 agonist ivuxolimab in advanced cancers. Overall study context: It was ivuxolimab, an agonistic anti-OX40 (CD134) antibody, that patients were treated with.

Sequencing was performed with immunoSEQ multiplex PCR; in TCRdb, only in-frame clones are kept and a portion is missing. The sample contains about 60,000 clones, 65% to 90% of which appear only once. This clone was picked up a small number of times. This clonotype was sampled from an adult with an advanced solid tumor such as melanoma, head and neck, liver or kidney cancer. The material was CD4+ or CD8+ T cells sorted from blood, obtained in a trial of the OX40 agonist ivuxolimab.

The CDR3: CASSRGLGSPLHF. The CDR3 DNA follows: TGTGCCAGTTCCAGGGGGCTGGGTTCACCCCTCCACTTT. V is TRBV27 and J is TRBJ1-6, with TRBD1 matching over 8 bases. The V and J ends lost 9 bases and 9 bases, in that order; junction bases with no gene match: 7. The germline V gene encodes CDR1 MNHEY and CDR2 SMNVEV (reference sequence). This CDR3 has 13 amino acids.